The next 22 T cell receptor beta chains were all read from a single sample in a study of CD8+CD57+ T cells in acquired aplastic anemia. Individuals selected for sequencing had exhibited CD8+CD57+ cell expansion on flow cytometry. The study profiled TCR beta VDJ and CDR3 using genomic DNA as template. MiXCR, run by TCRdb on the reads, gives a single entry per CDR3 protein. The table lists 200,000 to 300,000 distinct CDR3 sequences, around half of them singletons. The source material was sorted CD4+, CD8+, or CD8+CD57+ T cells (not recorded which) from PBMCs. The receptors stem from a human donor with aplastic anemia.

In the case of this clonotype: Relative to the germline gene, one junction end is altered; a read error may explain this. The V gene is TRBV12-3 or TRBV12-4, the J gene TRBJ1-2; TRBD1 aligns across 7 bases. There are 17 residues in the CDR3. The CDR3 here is CASNPGTDPQANYGYAF. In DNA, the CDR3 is TGTGCCAGCAATCCTGGGACAGATCCTCAAGCTAACTATGGCTACGCCTTC.

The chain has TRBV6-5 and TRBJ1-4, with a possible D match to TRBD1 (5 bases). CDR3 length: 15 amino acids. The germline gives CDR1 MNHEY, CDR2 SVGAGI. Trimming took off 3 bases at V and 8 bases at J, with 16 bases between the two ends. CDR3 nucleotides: TGTGCCAGCAGTTATGGGGGGTGGGGTGCCGAAAAACTGTTTTTT. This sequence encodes CASSYGGWGAEKLFF.

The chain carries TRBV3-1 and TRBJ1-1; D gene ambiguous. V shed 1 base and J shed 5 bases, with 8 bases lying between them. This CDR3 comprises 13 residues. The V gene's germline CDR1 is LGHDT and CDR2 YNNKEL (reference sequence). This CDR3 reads CASSQVTDTEAFF. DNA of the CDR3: TGTGCCAGCAGCCAAGTAACGGATACTGAAGCTTTCTTT.

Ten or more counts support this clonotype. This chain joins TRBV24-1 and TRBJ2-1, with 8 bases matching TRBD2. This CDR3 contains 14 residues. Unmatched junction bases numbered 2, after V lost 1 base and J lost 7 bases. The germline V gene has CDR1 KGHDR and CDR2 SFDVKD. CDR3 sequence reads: CATSDFPSGNEQFF. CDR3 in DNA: TGTGCCACCAGTGATTTTCCTAGCGGGAATGAGCAGTTCTTC.

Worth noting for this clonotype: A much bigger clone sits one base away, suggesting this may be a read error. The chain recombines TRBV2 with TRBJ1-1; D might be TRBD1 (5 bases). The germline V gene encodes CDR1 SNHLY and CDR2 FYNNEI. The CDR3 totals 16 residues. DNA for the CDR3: TGTGCCAGCAGTGGACCCGGGGACCACATGAACGCTGAAGCTTTCTTT. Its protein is CASSGPGDHMNAEAFF.

The CDR3 spells CSVEDQTGAYEQYF. In DNA form, the CDR3 reads TGCAGCGTTGAAGATCAGACAGGAGCCTACGAGCAGTACTTC. This sequence joins TRBV29-1 and TRBJ2-7; the D gene is possibly TRBD1 (6 bases). Germline V gives CDR1 SQVTM, CDR2 ANQGSEA. The CDR3 is made up of 14 amino acids. Trimming pared 0 bases from V and 2 bases from J, leaving 11 bases between.

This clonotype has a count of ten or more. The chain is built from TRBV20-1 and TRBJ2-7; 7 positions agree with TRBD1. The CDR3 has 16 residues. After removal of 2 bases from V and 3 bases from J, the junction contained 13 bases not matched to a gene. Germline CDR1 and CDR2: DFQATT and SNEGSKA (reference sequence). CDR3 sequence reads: CSARSLQGLSLYEQYF. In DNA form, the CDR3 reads TGCAGTGCTAGATCTCTACAGGGGTTATCCCTCTACGAGCAGTACTTC.

CDR3 in DNA: TGTGCCAGCAGTACCACAGGGGGAGTAACTGAAGCTTTCTTT. Translated, it gives CASSTTGGVTEAFF. The chain has TRBV2 and TRBJ1-1; 8 nucleotides line up with TRBD1. The germline V gene encodes CDR1 SNHLY and CDR2 FYNNEI. CDR3 length equals 14 residues. J was trimmed by 5 bases and V by 5 bases; bases with no gene match: 7.

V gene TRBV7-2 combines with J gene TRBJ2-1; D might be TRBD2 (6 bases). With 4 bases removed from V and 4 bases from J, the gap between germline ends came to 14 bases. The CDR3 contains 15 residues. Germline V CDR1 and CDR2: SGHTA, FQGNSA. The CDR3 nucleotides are TGTGCCAGCAGCTATGGGACCGGGAGTTACAATGAGCAGTTCTTC. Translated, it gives CASSYGTGSYNEQFF. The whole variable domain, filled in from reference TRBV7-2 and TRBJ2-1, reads GAGVSQSPSNKVTEKGKDVELRCDPISGHTALYWYRQSLGQGLEFLIYFQGNSAPDKSGLPSDRFSAERTGGSVSTLTIQRTQQEDSAVYLCASSYGTGSYNEQFFGPGTRLTVL.

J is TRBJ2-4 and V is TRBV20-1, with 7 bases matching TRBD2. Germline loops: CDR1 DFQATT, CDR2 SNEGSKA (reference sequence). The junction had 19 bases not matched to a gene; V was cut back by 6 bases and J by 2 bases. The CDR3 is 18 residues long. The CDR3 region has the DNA TGCAGTGCCGAAGAACTGTGGACTAGTCGTATAACCAAAAACATTCAGTACTTC. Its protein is CSAEELWTSRITKNIQYF.

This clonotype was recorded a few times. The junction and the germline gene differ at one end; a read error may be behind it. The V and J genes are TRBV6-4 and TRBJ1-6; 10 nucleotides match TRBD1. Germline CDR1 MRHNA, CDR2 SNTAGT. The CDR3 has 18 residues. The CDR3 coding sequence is TGTGCCAGCAGGGACTCCGTCCGGGACAGGGGCCCCTATTCACCCCTCCACTTT. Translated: CASRDSVRDRGPYSPLHF.

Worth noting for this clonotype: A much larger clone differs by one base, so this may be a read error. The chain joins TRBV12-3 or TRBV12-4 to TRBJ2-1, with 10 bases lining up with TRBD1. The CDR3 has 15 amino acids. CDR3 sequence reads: CASSPGTGAFNEQSF. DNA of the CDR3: TGTGCCAGCAGTCCCGGGACAGGGGCTTTCAATGAGCAGTCCTTC.

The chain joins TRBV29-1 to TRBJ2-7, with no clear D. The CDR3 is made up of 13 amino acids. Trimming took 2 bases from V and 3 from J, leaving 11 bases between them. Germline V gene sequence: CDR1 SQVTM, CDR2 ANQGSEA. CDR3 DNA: TGCAGCGTTGAAAGGTCCAGCAACTACGAGCAGTACGTC. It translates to CSVERSSNYEQYV.

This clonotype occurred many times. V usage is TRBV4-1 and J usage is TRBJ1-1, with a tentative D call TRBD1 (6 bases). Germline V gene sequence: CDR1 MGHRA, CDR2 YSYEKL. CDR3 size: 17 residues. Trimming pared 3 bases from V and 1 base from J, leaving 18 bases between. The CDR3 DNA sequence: TGCGCCAGCAGCCATACGACAGGCCAAGTAAGGAACACTGAAGCTTTCTTT. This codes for CASSHTTGQVRNTEAFF.

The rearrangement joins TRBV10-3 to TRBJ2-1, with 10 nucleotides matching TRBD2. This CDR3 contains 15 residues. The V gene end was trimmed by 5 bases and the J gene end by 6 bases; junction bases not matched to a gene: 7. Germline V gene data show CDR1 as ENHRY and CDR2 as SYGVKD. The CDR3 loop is CAISWTSGTGNEQFF. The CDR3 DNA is TGTGCCATCAGTTGGACTAGCGGCACGGGCAATGAGCAGTTCTTC.

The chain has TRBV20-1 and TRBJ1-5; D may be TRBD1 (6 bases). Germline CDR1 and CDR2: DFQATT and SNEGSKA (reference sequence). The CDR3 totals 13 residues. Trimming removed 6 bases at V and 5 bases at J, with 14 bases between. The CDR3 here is CSAPDRKDQPQHF. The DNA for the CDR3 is TGCAGTGCCCCTGACAGGAAAGATCAGCCCCAGCATTTT.

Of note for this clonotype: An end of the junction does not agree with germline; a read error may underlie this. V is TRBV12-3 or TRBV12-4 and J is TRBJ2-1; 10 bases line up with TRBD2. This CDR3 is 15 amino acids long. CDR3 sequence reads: CAISLAGGAYNEQFF. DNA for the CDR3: TGTGCCATCAGTTTAGCGGGAGGTGCCTACAATGAGCAGTTCTTC.

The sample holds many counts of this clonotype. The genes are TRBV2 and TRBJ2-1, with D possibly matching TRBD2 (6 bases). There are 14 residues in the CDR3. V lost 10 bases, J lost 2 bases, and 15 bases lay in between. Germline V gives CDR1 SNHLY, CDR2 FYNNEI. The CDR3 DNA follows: TGTGCCACCACAAGGGGAGGCACCTACAATGAGCAGTTCTTC. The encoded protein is CATTRGGTYNEQFF. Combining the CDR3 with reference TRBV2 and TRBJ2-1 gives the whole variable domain EPEVTQTPSHQVTQMGQEVILRCVPISNHLYFYWYRQILGQKVEFLVSFYNNEISEKSEIFDDQFSVERPDGSNFTLKIRSTKLEDSAMYFCATTRGGTYNEQFFGPGTRLTVL.

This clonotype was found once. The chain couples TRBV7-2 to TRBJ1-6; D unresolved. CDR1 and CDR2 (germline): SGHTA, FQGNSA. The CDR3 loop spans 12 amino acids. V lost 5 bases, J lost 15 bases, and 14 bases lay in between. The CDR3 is CASSPNTGHLHF. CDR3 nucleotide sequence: TGTGCCAGCAGCCCCAATACGGGTCACCTCCACTTT.

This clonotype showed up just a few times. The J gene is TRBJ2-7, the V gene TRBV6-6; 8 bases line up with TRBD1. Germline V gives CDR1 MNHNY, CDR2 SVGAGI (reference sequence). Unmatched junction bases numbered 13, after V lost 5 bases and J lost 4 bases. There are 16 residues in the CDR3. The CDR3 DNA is TGTGCCAGCAGTGAAGAAAGGGGGACAGGATTTTACGAGCAGTACTTC. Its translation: CASSEERGTGFYEQYF.

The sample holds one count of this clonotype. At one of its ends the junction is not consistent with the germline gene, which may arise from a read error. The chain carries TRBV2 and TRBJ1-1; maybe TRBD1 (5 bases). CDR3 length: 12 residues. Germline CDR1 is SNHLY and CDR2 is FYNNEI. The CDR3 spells CASGDSNTEAFF. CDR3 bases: TGTGCCAGCGGTGACAGTAACACTGAAGCTTTCTTT.

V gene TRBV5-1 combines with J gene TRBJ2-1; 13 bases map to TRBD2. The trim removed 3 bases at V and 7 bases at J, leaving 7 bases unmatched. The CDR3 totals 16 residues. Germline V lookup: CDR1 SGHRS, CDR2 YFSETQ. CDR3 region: CASSWTSGSLTNEQFF. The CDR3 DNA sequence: TGCGCCAGCAGCTGGACTAGCGGGAGTCTGACGAATGAGCAGTTCTTC.